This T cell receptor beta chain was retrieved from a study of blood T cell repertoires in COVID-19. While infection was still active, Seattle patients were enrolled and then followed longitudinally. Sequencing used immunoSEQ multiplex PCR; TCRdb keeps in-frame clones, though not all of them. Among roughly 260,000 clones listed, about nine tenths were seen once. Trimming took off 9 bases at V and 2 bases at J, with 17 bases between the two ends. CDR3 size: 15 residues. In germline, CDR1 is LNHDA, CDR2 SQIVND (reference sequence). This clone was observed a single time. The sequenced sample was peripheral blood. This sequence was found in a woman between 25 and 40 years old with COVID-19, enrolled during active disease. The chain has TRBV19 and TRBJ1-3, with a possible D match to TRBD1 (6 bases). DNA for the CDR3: TGTGCCAGCACCCGGGGACACCTGGCTGGAAACACCATATATTTT. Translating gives CASTRGHLAGNTIYF.